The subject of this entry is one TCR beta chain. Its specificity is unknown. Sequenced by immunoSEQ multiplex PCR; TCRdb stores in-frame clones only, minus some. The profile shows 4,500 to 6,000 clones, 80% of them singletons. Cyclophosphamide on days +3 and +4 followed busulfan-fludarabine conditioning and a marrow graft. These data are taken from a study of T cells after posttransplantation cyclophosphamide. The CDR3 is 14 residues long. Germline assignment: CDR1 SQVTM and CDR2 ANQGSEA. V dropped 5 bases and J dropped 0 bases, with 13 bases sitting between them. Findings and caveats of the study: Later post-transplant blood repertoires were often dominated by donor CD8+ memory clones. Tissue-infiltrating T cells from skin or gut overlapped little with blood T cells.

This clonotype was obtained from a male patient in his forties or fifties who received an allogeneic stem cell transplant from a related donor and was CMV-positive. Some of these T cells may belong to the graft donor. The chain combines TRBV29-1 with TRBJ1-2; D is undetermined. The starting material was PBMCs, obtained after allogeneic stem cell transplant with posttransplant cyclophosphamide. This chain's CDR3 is CSVTTLLANYGYTF. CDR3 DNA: TGCAGCGTTACTACCCTTTTAGCTAACTATGGCTACACCTTC.